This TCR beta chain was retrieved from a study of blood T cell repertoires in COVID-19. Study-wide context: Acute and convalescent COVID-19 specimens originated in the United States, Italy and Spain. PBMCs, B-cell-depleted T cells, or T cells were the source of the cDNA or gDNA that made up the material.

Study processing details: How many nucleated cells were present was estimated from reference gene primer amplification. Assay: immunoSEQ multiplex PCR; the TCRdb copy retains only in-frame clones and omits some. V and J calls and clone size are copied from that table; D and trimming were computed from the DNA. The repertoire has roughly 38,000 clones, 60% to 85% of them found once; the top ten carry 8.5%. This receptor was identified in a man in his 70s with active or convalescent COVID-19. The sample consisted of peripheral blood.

In DNA, the CDR3 is TGTGCCACCAGTGATTACGGGACAGGGGACTTCGATGAGCAGTTCTTC. Its translation is CATSDYGTGDFDEQFF. This chain joins TRBV24-1 and TRBJ2-1; 10 nucleotides line up with TRBD1. The CDR3 loop spans 16 amino acids. Unmatched junction bases numbered 8, after V lost 2 bases and J lost 8 bases. Looked up from germline, CDR1 is KGHDR and CDR2 is SFDVKD.